The clone carrying this T cell receptor (beta chain) has at least ten counts. What it recognizes is unknown. This sample was included in a study of identical twins. The CDR3 spans 17 residues. The germline gives CDR1 MDHEN, CDR2 SYDVKM. The J segment lost 4 bases and the V segment lost 5 bases, leaving 8 bases of the junction unmatched. Points from the study as a whole: The study drew conclusions from cross-sectional statistical analysis, not from following the same donors. In cord blood, abundant beta clonotypes had fewer insertions; memory showed no trend.

With template switching, a universal primer site was added, and the cDNA carried unique molecular identifiers. TCRdb analysed the 5' RACE reads with MiXCR anew, one entry per CDR3 protein. The sample includes 690,000 or so distinct CDR3 sequences, 8.6% seen only once; the top ten take around 0.98%. These data were also filed under a second study, of yellow fever vaccine responses in identical twins.

The TCR sequence derives from a woman in her late teens or twenties in good health. The V call is TRBV28, the J call TRBJ2-1; 13 bases are shared with TRBD2. Sequenced sample: PBMCs. The DNA of the CDR3 is TGTGCCAGCAGTCAACTAGCGGGAGGGTTCCGGTACAATGAGCAGTTCTTC. Translation gives CASSQLAGGFRYNEQFF.